This passage covers 23 T cell receptor beta chains from one sample sequenced in a study of T cell responses to AZD1222 COVID-19 vaccine. Data came from immunoSEQ multiplex PCR; TCRdb stores just in-frame clones and leaves some out. The sample lists fewer than 85,000 clones; 88% were seen once. The sample here was peripheral blood, taken 28 days after the second dose of the MenACWY control vaccine. The receptors here all came from an adult who received the MenACWY meningococcal vaccine as a control.

V gene TRBV5-1 combines with J gene TRBJ1-1; D gene uncertain. The CDR3 runs to 14 residues. Germline-derived CDR1 and CDR2 are SGHRS and YFSETQ. The V and J ends lost 3 bases and 2 bases respectively, with 11 bases between them. The CDR3 loop is CASSSQTGNTEAFF. The CDR3 bases are TGCGCCAGCAGCTCCCAGACGGGCAACACTGAAGCTTTCTTT.

This rearrangement joins TRBV3-1 (or the pseudogene TRBV3-2) to TRBJ2-2, with D possibly TRBD2 on 6 matching bases. Per the germline V gene, CDR1 is LGHDT and CDR2 is YNNKEL (reference sequence). V lost 0 bases and J 4 bases, leaving 21 bases between the germline ends. CDR3 length: 19 residues. The CDR3 nucleotides are TGTGCCAGCAGCCAAGATCCCGGGGGTTGGGAAGGGAGCACCGGGGAGCTGTTTTTT. Translating it yields CASSQDPGGWEGSTGELFF.

This chain joins TRBV27 and TRBJ1-2; TRBD1 matches 7 bases. V was pared by 0 bases and J by 6 bases, with 7 bases of the junction left unmatched. From germline, CDR1 is MNHEY and CDR2 SMNVEV (reference sequence). This CDR3 has 15 amino acids. The CDR3 loop is CASSLSPTGMDGYTF. Here the CDR3 DNA reads TGTGCCAGCAGTTTATCCCCGACAGGGATGGATGGCTACACCTTC.

The gene calls are TRBV6-6 and TRBJ1-1; 8 bases align to TRBD1. Trimming took 8 bases from V and 4 from J; bases not matched to a gene: 6. In germline, CDR1 is MNHNY, CDR2 SVGAGI (reference sequence). This CDR3 has 13 residues. The CDR3 sequence: CASGTGQRTEAFF. The DNA of the CDR3 is TGTGCCAGCGGGACAGGACAGCGCACTGAAGCTTTCTTT.

The chain employs TRBV10-3 and TRBJ1-1; TRBD1 aligns across 12 bases. With 2 bases clipped from V and 3 bases from J, the junction kept 1 base outside the gene matches. CDR3 length: 15 residues. In germline, CDR1 is ENHRY, CDR2 SYGVKD. The CDR3 bases are TGTGCCATCAGTGAGGGGACAGGGGGCTACACTGAAGCTTTCTTT. Translating it yields CAISEGTGGYTEAFF.

This clone was observed a single time. This chain uses TRBV15 with TRBJ2-7, with D perhaps assigned TRBD1 or TRBD2 (6 bases each). V lost 5 bases to trimming and J lost 3 bases, with 17 bases between them. Germline values: CDR1 LNHNV, CDR2 YYDKDF (reference sequence). This CDR3 is 15 amino acids long. In nucleotides, the CDR3 is TGTGCCACCAGCCCCGAGGAGGGGGAGAACTACGAGCAGTACTTC. It yields the protein CATSPEEGENYEQYF.

The chain recombines TRBV19 with TRBJ1-1; D is ambiguous. Between the trimmed V and J ends, which lost 5 bases and 4 bases, there was a span of 11 bases. This CDR3 spans 13 amino acids. CDR1 is LNHDA, CDR2 SQIVND, per germline (reference sequence). CDR3 sequence (DNA): TGTGCCAGTAGTCCTGATAGGCGCACTGAAGCTTTCTTT. Its translation: CASSPDRRTEAFF.

The rearrangement links TRBV5-1 to TRBJ1-5, with TRBD1 as a possible D gene (6 bases). Per the germline V gene, CDR1 is SGHRS and CDR2 is YFSETQ. The CDR3 is made up of 16 amino acids. Trimming removed 5 bases at V and 4 bases at J, with 19 bases between. The CDR3 sequence is CASSLGGGGGNQPQHF. Here the CDR3 DNA reads TGCGCCAGCAGTCTTGGAGGGGGTGGTGGTAATCAGCCCCAGCATTTT.

The chain joins TRBV9 to TRBJ2-3, with unresolved D. Between the trimmed V and J ends, which lost 0 bases and 2 bases, there was a span of 4 bases. The germline V gene has CDR1 SGDLS and CDR2 YYNGEE. CDR3 length equals 13 residues. For the CDR3, the DNA is TGTGCCAGCAGCGTAGGGAACACAGATACGCAGTATTTT. This encodes CASSVGNTDTQYF. Full variable domain (missing parts from reference TRBV9 and TRBJ2-3): DSGVTQTPKHLITATGQRVTLRCSPRSGDLSVYWYQQSLDQGLQFLIQYYNGEERAKGNILERFSAQQFPDLHSELNLSSLELGDSALYFCASSVGNTDTQYFGPGTRLTVL.

This chain joins TRBV3-1 (or the pseudogene TRBV3-2) and TRBJ2-7; a weak D match, TRBD2 (5 bases). The CDR3 has 16 amino acids. The V end lost 1 base, the J end lost 0 bases, and 13 bases lay between the germline ends. Germline V gene lookup returns CDR1 LGHDT and CDR2 YNNKEL (reference sequence). The CDR3 here is CASSQGARRNSYEQYF. The CDR3 DNA follows: TGTGCCAGCAGCCAAGGCGCCAGGAGGAACTCCTACGAGCAGTACTTC.

In DNA, the CDR3 is TGTGCCAGTAGTATCGGCTTCAGCTACACCTTC. This translates into CASSIGFSYTF. J is TRBJ1-2 and V is TRBV19; D unclear. The ends were cut back, 3 bases at V and 9 bases at J, with 8 bases in the middle. Germline V gene lookup returns CDR1 LNHDA and CDR2 SQIVND (reference sequence). The CDR3 contains 11 residues.

This chain connects TRBV10-1 to TRBJ2-7; 9 nucleotides agree with TRBD2. V lost 2 bases and J lost 2; bases outside the gene matches: 4. This CDR3 is built from 15 residues. Germline CDR1 is WNHNN and CDR2 is SYGVQD (reference sequence). CDR3 loop: CASSEGVAGAYEQYF. CDR3 in DNA: TGCGCCAGCAGTGAGGGTGTAGCGGGAGCCTACGAGCAGTACTTC.

This clone was seen a single time. This chain uses TRBV6-2 or TRBV6-3 with TRBJ2-2; no clear D gene. Trimming cost V 4 bases and J 4 bases, with 7 bases left between them. Germline CDR1 MNHEY, CDR2 SVGEGT. The CDR3 runs to 13 residues. The CDR3 DNA reads as TGTGCCAGCAGTTTGTCAGTCACCGGGGAGCTGTTTTTT. This encodes CASSLSVTGELFF.

This clone was observed a few times. V is TRBV7-9 and J is TRBJ1-6, with D maybe TRBD1 (5 bases). Germline values: CDR1 SEHNR, CDR2 FQNEAQ (reference sequence). The CDR3 spans 14 residues. V lost 0 bases and J 6 bases, leaving 6 bases between the germline ends. Here the CDR3 reads CASSLATVNSPLHF. The CDR3 nucleotides are TGTGCCAGCAGCTTAGCGACAGTTAATTCACCCCTCCACTTT.

The chain links TRBV28 to TRBJ1-3; possible D gene TRBD1, 6 bases. Germline assignment: CDR1 MDHEN and CDR2 SYDVKM. The ends were cut back, 7 bases at V and 2 bases at J, with 18 bases in the middle. The CDR3 length is 16 residues. The DNA for the CDR3 is TGTGCCAGCACCAAACAGGGAGGATGGCCTGGAAACACCATATATTTT. It translates to CASTKQGGWPGNTIYF.

The chain uses TRBV30 and TRBJ2-7, with D perhaps matching TRBD2 (6 bases). Germline assignment: CDR1 GTSNPN and CDR2 SVGIG (reference sequence). The CDR3 extends over 10 amino acids. V lost 5 bases and J lost 12, with 14 bases in between. The CDR3 DNA reads TGTGCCTGGGGAGGGGTTCCTAGGTACTTC. Translated, it gives CAWGGVPRYF.

This clone was recorded once. V gene TRBV6-2 or TRBV6-3 combines with J gene TRBJ2-6, with D uncertain. V shed 0 bases and J shed 4 bases, with 13 bases lying between them. The germline V gene encodes CDR1 MNHEY and CDR2 SVGEGT. The CDR3 sequence is 17 residues long. CDR3: CASSYSVSRRGANVLTF. In DNA, the CDR3 is TGTGCCAGCAGTTACTCGGTCAGTCGACGCGGGGCCAACGTCCTGACTTTC.

V is TRBV6-2 or TRBV6-3 and J is TRBJ2-7; D is ambiguous. Trimming stripped 4 bases from V and 0 bases from J, with 4 bases between. From germline, CDR1 is MNHEY and CDR2 SVGEGT. The CDR3 has 12 amino acids. DNA of the CDR3: TGTGCCAGCAGTTTTATCTCCTACGAGCAGTACTTC. It translates to CASSFISYEQYF.

The chain has TRBV5-6 and TRBJ1-5; TRBD1 is a possible D gene (5 bases). This CDR3 is 17 amino acids long. CDR1 is SGHDT, CDR2 YYEEEE, per germline. The V and J ends lost 2 bases and 2 bases respectively, with 17 bases between them. The CDR3 DNA follows: TGTGCCAGCAGCTTAAGGGGCCTGATATTCGGCAATCAGCCCCAGCATTTT. Its protein is CASSLRGLIFGNQPQHF.

This clone was recorded once. V and J are TRBV7-2 and TRBJ2-3; the D call may be TRBD1 or TRBD2 (7 bases each). CDR1 is SGHTA, CDR2 FQGNSA, per germline. Trimming removed 5 bases at V and 6 bases at J, with 21 bases between. The CDR3 is 16 residues long. CDR3 residues: CASSPGGARKVDTQYF. For the CDR3, the DNA is TGTGCCAGCAGCCCAGGGGGGGCACGGAAGGTGGATACGCAGTATTTT.

This chain uses TRBV29-1 with TRBJ2-5; no clear D. Germline V lookup: CDR1 SQVTM, CDR2 ANQGSEA. V lost 4 bases, J lost 5 bases, and 11 bases lay in between. The CDR3 runs 12 residues. The DNA for the CDR3 is TGCAGCGTTGTCTTACAGTCGGAGACCCAGTACTTC. The encoded protein is CSVVLQSETQYF.

The chain couples TRBV21-1 to TRBJ1-1. TRBV21-1 is assigned pseudogene status. This CDR3 comprises 15 residues. The DNA for the CDR3 is TGTGCCAGCAGCGCCAAAGGCAAGGGAAGGACTGAAGCTTTCTTT. Its translation is CASSAKGKGRTEAFF.

This clone has only a few counts. V and J are TRBV3-1 (or the pseudogene TRBV3-2) and TRBJ1-2; the D is unclear. Trimming removed 0 bases at V and 3 bases at J, with 8 bases between. The CDR3 is made up of 14 amino acids. Germline loops: CDR1 LGHDT, CDR2 YNNKEL (reference sequence). The CDR3: CASSQDYDDYGYTF. The CDR3 nucleotides read TGTGCCAGCAGCCAAGACTATGACGACTATGGCTACACCTTC.